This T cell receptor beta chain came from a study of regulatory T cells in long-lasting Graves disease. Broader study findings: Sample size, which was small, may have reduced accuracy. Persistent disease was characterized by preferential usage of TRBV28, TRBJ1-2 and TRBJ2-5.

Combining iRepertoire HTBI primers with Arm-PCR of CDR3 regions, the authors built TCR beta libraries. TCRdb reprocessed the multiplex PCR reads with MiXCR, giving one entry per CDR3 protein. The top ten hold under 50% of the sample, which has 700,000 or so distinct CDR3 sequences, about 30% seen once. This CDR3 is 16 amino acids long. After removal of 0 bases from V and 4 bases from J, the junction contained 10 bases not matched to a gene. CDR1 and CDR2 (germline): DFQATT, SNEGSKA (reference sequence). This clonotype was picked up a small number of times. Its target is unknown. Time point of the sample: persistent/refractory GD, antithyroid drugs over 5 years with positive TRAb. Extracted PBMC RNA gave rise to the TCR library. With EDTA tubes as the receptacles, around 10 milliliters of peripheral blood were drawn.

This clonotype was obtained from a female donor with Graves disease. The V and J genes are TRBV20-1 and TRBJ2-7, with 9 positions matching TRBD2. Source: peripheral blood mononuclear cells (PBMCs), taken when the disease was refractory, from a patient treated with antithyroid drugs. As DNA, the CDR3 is TGCAGTGCTAGAGATTCGTTAGCGGGAGAGGGGTACGAGCAGTACTTC. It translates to CSARDSLAGEGYEQYF.